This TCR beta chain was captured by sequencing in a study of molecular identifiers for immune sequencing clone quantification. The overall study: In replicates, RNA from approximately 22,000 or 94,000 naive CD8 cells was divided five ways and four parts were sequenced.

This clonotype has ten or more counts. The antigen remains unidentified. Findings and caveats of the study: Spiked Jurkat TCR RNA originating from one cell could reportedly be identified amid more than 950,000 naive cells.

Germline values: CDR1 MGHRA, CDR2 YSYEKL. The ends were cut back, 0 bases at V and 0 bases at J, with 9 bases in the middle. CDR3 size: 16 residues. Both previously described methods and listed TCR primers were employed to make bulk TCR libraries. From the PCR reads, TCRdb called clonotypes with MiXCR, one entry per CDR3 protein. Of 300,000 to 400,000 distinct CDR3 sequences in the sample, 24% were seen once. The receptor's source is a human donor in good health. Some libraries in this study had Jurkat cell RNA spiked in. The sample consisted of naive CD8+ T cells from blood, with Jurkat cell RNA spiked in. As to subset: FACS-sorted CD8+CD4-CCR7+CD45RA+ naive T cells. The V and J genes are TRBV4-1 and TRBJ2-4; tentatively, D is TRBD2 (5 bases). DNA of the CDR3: TGCGCCAGCAGCCAAGATTCAGCGGTAGCCAAAAACATTCAGTACTTC. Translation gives CASSQDSAVAKNIQYF.